Listed here are 27 T cell receptor beta chains from one sample, sequenced in a study of tumor and adjacent non-tumor tissue in lung cancer. Three rounds of nested PCR, following a modified ARM-PCR protocol, produced the TCRbeta library. TCRdb re-derived calls from the multiplex PCR reads in MiXCR, one entry per CDR3 protein. The sample lists under 95,000 distinct CDR3 sequences; 65% to 75% were seen once. RNA was extracted from bulk tissue without any cell sorting. The specimen was lung tumor tissue. Source of these receptors: a man between 60 and 70 years old with non-small cell lung cancer.

A remark on this clonotype: One end of the junction does not line up with germline, which may come from a read error. This rearrangement joins TRBV11-3 to TRBJ2-2, with TRBD2 matching 7 bases. Germline CDR1 SGHNT, CDR2 YENEEA. The CDR3 runs to 17 residues. The CDR3, as DNA: TGTGCCAGTAACTTGGGCGGGAGACGAGACACCACCGTGGAGCTGTTTTTT. This translates into CASNLGGRRDTTVELFF.

This clonotype came up a few times. The chain employs TRBV5-1 and TRBJ2-1; a possible D gene is TRBD1 (6 bases). The V gene lost 0 bases and the J gene lost 7 bases, with 14 bases spanning the gap. This CDR3 is built from 15 residues. Germline CDR1 SGHRS, CDR2 YFSETQ. The CDR3 DNA follows: TGCGCCAGCAGCTTGGCCCAGGGGTCGTTGAATGAGCAGTTCTTC. Translated: CASSLAQGSLNEQFF.

V gene TRBV6-5 combines with J gene TRBJ2-5; 7 positions match TRBD2. V lost 9 bases and J lost 5; bases outside the gene matches: 18. CDR3 length: 16 amino acids. Germline CDR1 MNHEY, CDR2 SVGAGI. The CDR3 DNA reads TGTGCCAGTAGGCCACTAGCGATAGAAACAAAGGAGACCCAGTACTTC. The encoded protein is CASRPLAIETKETQYF.

Points on this clonotype: Given a much more abundant clone one base away, this may be a read error. V usage is TRBV6-2 or TRBV6-3 and J usage is TRBJ2-4, with a tentative D call TRBD2 (5 bases). The germline gives CDR1 MNHEY, CDR2 SVGEGT. The CDR3 length is 14 residues. The CDR3 here is CASTSPSGVNLQYF. The CDR3 region has the DNA TGTGCCAGCACTTCTCCGTCCGGGGTAAACCTTCAGTACTTC.

This clonotype appeared once. Its ends do not fully match the called genes, so a read error is possible. The rearrangement joins TRBV5-1 to TRBJ1-3; D gene unclear. The CDR3 is 15 residues long. Germline CDR1 SGHRS, CDR2 YFSETQ. CDR3 DNA: TGCACCAGCGGCTTGGTTGCCAGCTCTGGAAACACCATATATTTT. Its protein product is CTSGLVASSGNTIYF.

The chain recombines TRBV12-3 or TRBV12-4 with TRBJ2-4; D possibly corresponds to TRBD1 (6 bases). The length of the CDR3 is 16 residues. Trimming took off 4 bases at V and 8 bases at J, with 21 bases between the two ends. As DNA, the CDR3 is TGTGCCAGCAGTTCCGGACAGTGGGCGCAAGGGTACATTCAGTACTTC. This encodes CASSSGQWAQGYIQYF.

The V gene is TRBV11-2, the J gene TRBJ2-1; TRBD2 aligns across 13 bases. The CDR3 runs 18 residues. V lost 6 bases and J lost 8; bases outside the gene matches: 16. Germline CDR1 and CDR2: SGHAT and FQNNGV. For the CDR3, the DNA is TGTGCCAGCAGTACCACTAGCGGGAGGGCCCGAACTACGTATGAGCAGTTCTTC. The encoded protein is CASSTTSGRARTTYEQFF.

Note on this clonotype: Possible read error: a much larger clone is one base away. This chain uses TRBV20-1 with TRBJ1-6; no firm D call. The CDR3 has 13 amino acids. Trimming took 6 bases from V and 7 from J, leaving 13 bases between them. The germline V gene encodes CDR1 DFQATT and CDR2 SNEGSKA (reference sequence). CDR3: CSAPGIGNSPLHF. The CDR3, as DNA: TGCAGTGCGCCCGGGATAGGCAATTCACCCCTCCACTTT.

The chain couples TRBV29-1 to TRBJ1-1, with unresolved D. V was pared by 1 base and J by 11 bases, with 11 bases between. Germline-derived CDR1 and CDR2 are SQVTM and ANQGSEA. The CDR3 runs 11 residues. The CDR3 loop is CSVEGHWAAFF. In DNA form, the CDR3 reads TGCAGCGTTGAAGGGCATTGGGCGGCTTTCTTT.

With respect to this clonotype: At one of its ends the junction is not consistent with the germline gene, which may arise from a read error. The chain couples TRBV4-1 to TRBJ2-1; D gene unclear. From germline, CDR1 is MGHRA and CDR2 YSYEKL. CDR3 length equals 15 residues. This chain's CDR3 is CASRQDERSYNEQFF. The CDR3 DNA reads TGCGCCAGCAGGCAAGATGAAAGGTCCTACAATGAGCAGTTTTTC.

This clonotype was seen once. The missing conserved phenylalanine or tryptophan at the end of this CDR3 makes a read error likely. The genes are TRBV6-1 and TRBJ1-2; 8 bases align to TRBD1. Germline trimming cut 8 bases from V and 3 bases from J; bases unmatched to any gene: 5. CDR3 length: 13 amino acids. From germline, CDR1 is MNHNS and CDR2 SASEGT. The CDR3 nucleotides read TGTGCCAGCTGGTCAGGGGGCGACTATGGCTACACCTGC. This gives the protein CASWSGGDYGYTC.

Regarding this clonotype: This may come from a read error, since a much larger clone is one base off. The final CDR3 position lacks the conserved phenylalanine or tryptophan, pointing to a likely read error. The chain combines TRBV7-8 with TRBJ2-7; 9 bases line up with TRBD2. V was pared by 0 bases and J by 3 bases, with 3 bases of the junction left unmatched. The CDR3 extends over 15 amino acids. CDR1 is SGHVS and CDR2 is FQNEAQ in the germline V gene. The CDR3 sequence is CASSLASGSSYEQYL. In DNA, the CDR3 is TGTGCCAGCAGCTTAGCTAGCGGGAGCAGCTACGAGCAGTACTTA.

In the case of this clonotype: A much bigger clone sits one base away, suggesting this may be a read error. V is TRBV5-1 and J is TRBJ2-7; D uncertain. The CDR3 sequence is 13 residues long. V was pared by 3 bases and J by 3 bases, with 10 bases between. Germline V lookup: CDR1 SGHRS, CDR2 YFSETQ. The CDR3 protein is CASSSTMDYEQYF. CDR3 DNA sequence: TGCGCCAGCAGCTCCACCATGGACTACGAGCAGTACTTC.

On this clonotype itself: This may stem from a read error, because a much larger clone lies one nucleotide away. The chain is built from TRBV20-1 and TRBJ2-1, with D possibly being TRBD2 (5 bases). This CDR3 spans 13 amino acids. Germline V CDR1 and CDR2: DFQATT, SNEGSKA (reference sequence). The CDR3 loop reads CSTREWLRNEQFF. The CDR3, as DNA: TGCAGTACTAGAGAGTGGCTCCGGAATGAGCAGTTCTTC.

This CDR3 is CASSITGHANTRKLFF. CDR3 DNA sequence: TGTGCCAGCAGCATTACGGGGCACGCGAACACCAGGAAGCTGTTTTTT. The J gene is TRBJ2-2, the V gene TRBV7-2; D assignment may be TRBD1 or TRBD2 (5 bases each). The CDR3 sequence is 16 residues long. CDR1 SGHTA and CDR2 FQGNSA come from the germline V gene. With 5 bases removed from V and 12 bases from J, the gap between germline ends came to 25 bases.

Regarding this clonotype: Germline is not matched at one junction end, which may reflect a read error. The J gene is TRBJ2-7, the V gene TRBV29-1, with 7 bases fitting TRBD1. This CDR3 spans 13 amino acids. Germline loops: CDR1 SQVTM, CDR2 ANQGSEA. The CDR3 DNA is TGCAGCATTGAAGAAGGGGACAGCTACGAGCAGTACTTC. Its translation: CSIEEGDSYEQYF.

As regards this clonotype: The junction shows a germline mismatch at one end, possibly a read error. The chain is built from TRBV4-1 and TRBJ1-2; no clear D. This CDR3 comprises 14 residues. Germline V gene lookup returns CDR1 MGHRA and CDR2 YSYEKL. The CDR3 sequence: CANSQDRAIYGHTF. For the CDR3, the DNA is TGCGCCAACAGCCAAGATCGGGCTATTTATGGCCACACCTTC.

Comments on this clonotype: The junction and the germline gene differ at one end; a read error may be behind it. V usage is TRBV7-8 and J usage is TRBJ2-7, with D possibly matching TRBD2 (7 bases). From germline, CDR1 is SGHVS and CDR2 FQNEAQ. This CDR3 is built from 15 residues. The CDR3 region is CASSWGGGGSNEQYF. CDR3 nucleotides: TGTGCAAGCAGCTGGGGGGGAGGGGGTTCCAACGAGCAGTACTTC.

Turning to this clonotype: One junction end does not reproduce the germline sequence, and a read error may be involved. V is TRBV6-5 and J is TRBJ2-4; D call uncertain. The CDR3 covers 17 residues. Germline assignment: CDR1 MNHEY and CDR2 SVGAGI. As DNA, the CDR3 is TGTGTCAGCAGTCCGGACGGTAGGACCCTAGTCAAAAACATTCAGTACTTC. This codes for CVSSPDGRTLVKNIQYF.

The chain uses TRBV20-1 and TRBJ2-3; 8 positions match TRBD2. The trim removed 2 bases at V and 4 bases at J, leaving 8 bases unmatched. The CDR3 covers 15 residues. Germline CDR1 DFQATT, CDR2 SNEGSKA (reference sequence). The CDR3 protein is CSARWSLAGPDTQYF. CDR3 coding DNA: TGCAGTGCTAGATGGAGCTTAGCGGGGCCAGATACGCAGTATTTT.

This clonotype was seen a few times. With a much larger clone just one base away, this may be a read error. CDR3 in DNA: TGTGACAGCAGGCGGGGAATGGGCCAAGAGACCCAGTACTTC. This gives the protein CDSRRGMGQETQYF. The chain is built from TRBV12-3 or TRBV12-4 and TRBJ2-5; maybe TRBD2 (6 bases). The CDR3 is made up of 14 amino acids.

Worth noting for this clonotype: The junction and the germline gene differ at one end; a read error may be behind it. The V gene is TRBV11-1, the J gene TRBJ1-6, with a possible D match to TRBD1 (6 bases). The CDR3 contains 13 residues. CDR1 SGHAT and CDR2 FQDESV come from the germline V gene (reference sequence). The CDR3: CVSSSGGQSHLHF. The CDR3 nucleotides read TGTGTCAGCAGCTCCGGGGGGCAATCACACCTCCACTTT.

This clonotype was recorded only once. A much larger clone differs from this one at a single base, so this may be a read error. The chain carries TRBV14 and TRBJ2-5; D possibly corresponds to TRBD1 (5 bases). The CDR3 consists of 13 residues. Per germline, CDR1 SGHDN and CDR2 FVKESK. The CDR3 DNA reads TGTGCCAGGAGCCAAGGGGTCCAAGAGACCCAGTACTTC. Translated: CARSQGVQETQYF.

Notes on this clonotype: At one boundary the junction diverges from the germline segment, which might be a read error. The genes are TRBV20-1 and TRBJ2-1; TRBD2 might be the D (6 bases). The germline CDR1 and CDR2 sequences are DFQATT and SNEGSKA (reference sequence). The CDR3 is 17 amino acids. This chain's CDR3 is CSASGSGLPGSYNAQFF. In DNA form, the CDR3 reads TGCAGTGCTAGTGGCTCCGGACTACCGGGGTCCTACAATGCGCAGTTCTTC.

Notes on this clonotype: The junction and the germline gene differ at one end; a read error may be behind it. The V call is TRBV28, the J call TRBJ1-5; tentatively, D is TRBD1 (6 bases). CDR3 length: 14 residues. Germline CDR1 and CDR2: MDHEN and SYDVKM. The CDR3 reads CASTGVGGNEPQHF. The CDR3 DNA is TGTGCCAGCACGGGGGTGGGGGGCAATGAGCCCCAGCATTTT. The full variable domain, with the rest looked up from reference TRBV28 and TRBJ1-5, is DVKVTQSSRYLVKRTGEKVFLECVQDMDHENMFWYRQDPGLGLRLIYFSYDVKMKEKGDIPEGYSVSREKKERFSLILESASTNQTSMYLCASTGVGGNEPQHFGDGTRLSIL.

Concerning this clonotype: This CDR3 is missing its conserved last phenylalanine or tryptophan, likely due to a read error. The limits of the CDR3 on the DNA are not certain, so only TCRdb's listed CDR3 is given. This chain links TRBV14 with TRBJ2-1. The CDR3 is made up of 13 amino acids, end residues included. Germline V gene data show CDR1 as SGHDN and CDR2 as FVKESK. CDR3 sequence reads: CASSSNLNNEQLL.

This clonotype was counted a few times. This CDR3 fails to terminate in the conserved phenylalanine or tryptophan, so it likely reflects a read error. The chain links TRBV11-2 to TRBJ2-3, with D possibly matching TRBD2 (5 bases). Deletions cut 1 base from V and 3 bases from J, with 26 bases between. Germline-derived CDR1 and CDR2 are SGHAT and FQNNGV. The CDR3 has 20 residues. CDR3: CASSLGGSTTGDFRTDTQYY. CDR3 DNA: TGTGCCAGCAGCTTAGGTGGATCTACCACCGGGGATTTTAGGACAGATACGCAGTATTAT.